This TCR beta chain derives from a study of blood T cell repertoires in COVID-19. Study-level background: Acute and convalescent COVID-19 samples came from the United States, Italy and Spain.

Method: immunoSEQ multiplex PCR; TCRdb's copy keeps in-frame clones and lacks some. The sample holds tens of thousands of clones, 70% to 90% seen once. The germline V gene encodes CDR1 MNHEY and CDR2 SMNVEV (reference sequence). V lost 4 bases and J lost 4; bases outside the gene matches: 22. The CDR3 extends over 20 amino acids. Seattle researchers signed up patients amid active infection and tracked them longitudinally. The specimen sequenced was peripheral blood. The source of this sequence is a man aged 35-49 years with COVID-19, enrolled during active disease. The chain carries TRBV27 and TRBJ1-5, with TRBD1 matching over 7 bases. The CDR3 region is CASSSLRGKGVGQRNQPQHF. The CDR3 region has the DNA TGTGCCAGCAGTTCCCTCAGGGGGAAGGGAGTAGGGCAACGGAATCAGCCCCAGCATTTT.